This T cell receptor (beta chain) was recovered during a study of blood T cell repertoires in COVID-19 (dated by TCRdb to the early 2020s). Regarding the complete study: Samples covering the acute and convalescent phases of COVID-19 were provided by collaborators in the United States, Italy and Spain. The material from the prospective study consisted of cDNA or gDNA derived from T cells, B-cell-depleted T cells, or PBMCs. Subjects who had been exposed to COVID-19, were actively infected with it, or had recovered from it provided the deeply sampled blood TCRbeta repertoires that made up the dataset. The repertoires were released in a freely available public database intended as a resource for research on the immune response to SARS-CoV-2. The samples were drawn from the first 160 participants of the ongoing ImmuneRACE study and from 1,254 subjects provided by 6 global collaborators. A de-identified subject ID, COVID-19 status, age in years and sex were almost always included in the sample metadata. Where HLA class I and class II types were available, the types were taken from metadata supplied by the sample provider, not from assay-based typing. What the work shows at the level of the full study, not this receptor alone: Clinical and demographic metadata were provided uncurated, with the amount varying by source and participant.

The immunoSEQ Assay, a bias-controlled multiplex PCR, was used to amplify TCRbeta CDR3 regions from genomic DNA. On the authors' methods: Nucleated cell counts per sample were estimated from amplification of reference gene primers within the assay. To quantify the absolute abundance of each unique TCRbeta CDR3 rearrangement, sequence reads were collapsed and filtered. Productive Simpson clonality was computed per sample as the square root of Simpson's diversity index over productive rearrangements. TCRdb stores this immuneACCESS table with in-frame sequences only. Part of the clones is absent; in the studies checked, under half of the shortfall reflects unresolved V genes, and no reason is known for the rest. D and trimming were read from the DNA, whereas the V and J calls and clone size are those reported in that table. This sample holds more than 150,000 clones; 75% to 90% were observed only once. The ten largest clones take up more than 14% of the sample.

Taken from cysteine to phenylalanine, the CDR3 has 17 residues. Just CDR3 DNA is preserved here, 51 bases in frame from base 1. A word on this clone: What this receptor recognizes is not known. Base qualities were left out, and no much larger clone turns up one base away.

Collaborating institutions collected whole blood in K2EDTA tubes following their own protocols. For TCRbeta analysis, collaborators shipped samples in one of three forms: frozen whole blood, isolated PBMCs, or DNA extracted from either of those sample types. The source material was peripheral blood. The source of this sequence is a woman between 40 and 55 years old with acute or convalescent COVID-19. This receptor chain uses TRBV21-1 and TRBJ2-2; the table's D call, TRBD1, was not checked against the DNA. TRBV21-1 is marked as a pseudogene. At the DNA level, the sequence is TGTGCCAGCAGCAAAAACCCACAAGACACGAACACCGGGGAGCTGTTTTTT. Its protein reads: CASSKNPQDTNTGELFF.